Reported below is one T cell receptor beta chain. The sample holds many counts of this clonotype. Its antigen is not yet known. Base qualities were left out, and no much larger clone turns up one base away. The sample originates from a study of T cells in Graves' hyperthyroidism and ophthalmopathy (dated by TCRdb to the late 2010s). Study-wide context: Peripheral blood was sampled at the time of initial diagnosis, prior to any treatment. A discovery cohort of 95 to 100 patients, roughly 45 with Graves' ophthalmopathy and approximately 60 with stable Graves' hyperthyroidism, was used to find distinguishing TCR V-J signatures. Whether ophthalmopathy could be predicted prospectively was tested in an independent validation cohort made up of 18 to 20 hyperthyroidism patients plus 17 patients who later progressed to ophthalmopathy. The 85 to 100 discovery patients were divided at random into training and test sets in a 7:3 ratio. The study also compared thyroid tissue and blood T-cell repertoires from more than 5 Graves' hyperthyroidism patients. Following sampling, methimazole starting at 30 mg daily was given to hyperthyroidism patients, and high-dose intravenous methylprednisolone was given to ophthalmopathy patients. The paper describes TCR Vbeta CDR3 sequencing of 135 peripheral blood samples, made up of some 42 ophthalmopathy patients, around 78 hyperthyroidism patients and roughly 17 progressor patients. The paper's findings and limits, for the study overall: During validation, the model predicted progression to ophthalmopathy a median of approximately six months ahead of onset, with around 71% sensitivity and about 72% specificity. Sample size was not statistically predetermined, and investigators were not blinded to group allocation. Blood samples also contained most of the expanded thyroid clonotypes (frequency above 0.001), which suggests that blood repertoires may reflect thyroid immune responses. Ophthalmopathy was separated from stable hyperthyroidism by a 13 V-J signature model, with over 85% sensitivity and around 81% specificity obtained in cross-validation and 80%/75% obtained in testing.

Measured from the cysteine to the phenylalanine, the CDR3 is 16 residues long. Only CDR3 DNA is held: 48 bases, read in frame from base 1. Looking up the germline V gene (reference sequence) yields CDR1 DFQATT and CDR2 SNEGSKA. V is pruned by 0 bases and J by 7 bases, leaving 9 bases of the junction without a gene match. The TCR beta CDR3 regions were amplified from the RNA transcripts. A first-round RT-PCR of the TCR CDR3 used the HTBI primer set with the Qiagen OneStep RT-PCR kit. The libraries were constructed in a second round of multiplex PCR and then size-selected and purified. Sequencing of the libraries was done on an Illumina HiSeq2000 using paired-end 100 bp reads. The study's own analysis went as follows. SOAPnuke was used to process the raw data, with reads discarded if the reads contained adapters or uncalled bases, had a mean Phred below 15, or lacked an exact constant-primer or identifier match. High-quality paired reads were merged using COPE v1.2.5, and each unique nucleotide sequence was defined as a clonotype. Clonotypes were aligned to IMGT TRBV, TRBD and TRBJ reference segments using MiTCR v1.1. The analysis included only V-J combinations with a frequency above 0.0001, which together covered roughly 99% of the repertoires. The TCS score was defined as the ratio of F50 (clonal expansion) to E x V (chaos), calculated using BLOSUM62-based TCRdist between CDR3 peptides within each V-J. Welch's t-statistics and random forest reduced roughly 500 V-J features to fewer than 15, which were used in a naive Bayes classifier (R e1071). In-frame beta chains were kept once TCRdb had trimmed the public reads at Q25 with fastp and called clones with MiXCR. Entries that share a CDR3 protein sequence are merged under the most common genes and DNA. The V and J calls follow TCRdb's processing rather than the paper's. A total of over 250,000 distinct CDR3 sequences appear in this sample, about 25% of them only once. Around 30% of the sample is taken by the ten largest.

The hyperthyroidism patients were between 18 and 65 years old and newly diagnosed, with a disease duration of less than 2 months. Patients with uncontrolled infections, other autoimmune diseases, pregnancy or lactation were excluded. Clinical symptoms, serum thyroxine and TRAb, thyroid ultrasound, and orbital computed tomography formed the basis for the diagnoses. Blood from progressor patients was collected at the time of first diagnosis with hyperthyroidism, before any ophthalmopathy symptoms had appeared. PBMCs were separated from 7.5 to 10 ml of fresh peripheral blood using Ficoll-Paque density gradient centrifugation. Patients classed as progressors first received a Graves' hyperthyroidism diagnosis and then went on to develop ophthalmopathy during follow-up. Trizol reagent was used to extract total RNA, and RNA quality was then checked on an Agilent 2100 Bioanalyzer.

Sequenced sample: blood. This receptor chain uses TRBV20-1 and TRBJ2-5; 12 middle bases align to TRBD2. The clonotype comes from a man aged 35-49 years with Graves' hyperthyroidism that later progressed to Graves' ophthalmopathy. The sequence in DNA is TGCAGTGCTAGAGATTTTCTAGCGGGAGGGGCCGGGACCCAGTACTTC. Its coded protein is CSARDFLAGGAGTQYF.